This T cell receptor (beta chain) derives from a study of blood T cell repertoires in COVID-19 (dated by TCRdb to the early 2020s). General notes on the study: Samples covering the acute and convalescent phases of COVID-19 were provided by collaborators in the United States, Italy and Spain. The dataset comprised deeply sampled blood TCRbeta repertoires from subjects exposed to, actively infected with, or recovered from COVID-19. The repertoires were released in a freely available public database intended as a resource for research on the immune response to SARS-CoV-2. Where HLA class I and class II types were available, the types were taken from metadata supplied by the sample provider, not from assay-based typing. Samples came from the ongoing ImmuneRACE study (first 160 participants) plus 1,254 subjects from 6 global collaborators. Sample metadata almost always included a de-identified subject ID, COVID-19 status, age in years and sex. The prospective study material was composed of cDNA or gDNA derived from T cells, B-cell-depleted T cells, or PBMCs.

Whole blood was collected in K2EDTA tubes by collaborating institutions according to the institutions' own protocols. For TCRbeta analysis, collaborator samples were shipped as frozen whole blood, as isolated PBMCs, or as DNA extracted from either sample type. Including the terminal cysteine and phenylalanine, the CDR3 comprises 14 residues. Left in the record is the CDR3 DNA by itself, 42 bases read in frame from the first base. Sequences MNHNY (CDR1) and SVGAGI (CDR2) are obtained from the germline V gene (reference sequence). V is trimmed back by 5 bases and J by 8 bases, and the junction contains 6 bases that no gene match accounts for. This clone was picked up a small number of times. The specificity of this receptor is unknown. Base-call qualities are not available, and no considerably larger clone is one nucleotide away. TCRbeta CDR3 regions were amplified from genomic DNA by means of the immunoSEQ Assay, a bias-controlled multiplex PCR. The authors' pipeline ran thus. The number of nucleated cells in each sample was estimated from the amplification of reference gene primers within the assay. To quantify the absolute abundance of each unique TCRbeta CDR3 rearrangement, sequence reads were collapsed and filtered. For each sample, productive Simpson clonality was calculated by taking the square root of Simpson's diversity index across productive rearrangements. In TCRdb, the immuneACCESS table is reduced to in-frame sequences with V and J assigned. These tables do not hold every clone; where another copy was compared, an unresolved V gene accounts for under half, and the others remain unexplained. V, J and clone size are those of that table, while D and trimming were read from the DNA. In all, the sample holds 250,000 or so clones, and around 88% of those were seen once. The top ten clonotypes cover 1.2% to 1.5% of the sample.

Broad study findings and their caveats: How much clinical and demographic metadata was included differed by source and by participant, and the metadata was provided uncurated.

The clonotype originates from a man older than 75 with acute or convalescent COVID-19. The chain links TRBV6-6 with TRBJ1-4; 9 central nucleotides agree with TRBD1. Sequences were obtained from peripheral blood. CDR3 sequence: CASSAGQGREKLFF. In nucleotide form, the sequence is TGTGCCAGCAGTGCGGGACAGGGTAGGGAAAAACTGTTTTTT.